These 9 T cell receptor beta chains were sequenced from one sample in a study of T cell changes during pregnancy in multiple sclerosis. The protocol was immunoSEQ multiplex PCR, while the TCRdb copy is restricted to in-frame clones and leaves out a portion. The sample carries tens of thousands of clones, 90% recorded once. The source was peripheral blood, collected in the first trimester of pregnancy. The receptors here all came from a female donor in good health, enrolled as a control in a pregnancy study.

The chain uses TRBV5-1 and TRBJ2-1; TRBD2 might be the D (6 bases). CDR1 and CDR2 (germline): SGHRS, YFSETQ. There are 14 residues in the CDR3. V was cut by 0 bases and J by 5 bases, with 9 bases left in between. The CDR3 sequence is CASSLGDLHNEQFF. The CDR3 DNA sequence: TGCGCCAGCAGCTTGGGGGACTTACACAATGAGCAGTTCTTC.

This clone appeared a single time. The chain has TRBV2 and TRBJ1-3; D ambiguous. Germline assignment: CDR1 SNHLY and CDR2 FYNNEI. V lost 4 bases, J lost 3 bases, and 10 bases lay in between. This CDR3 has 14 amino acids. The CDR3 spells CASSVDIIGNTIYF. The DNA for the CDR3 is TGTGCCAGCAGTGTTGACATAATTGGAAACACCATATATTTT. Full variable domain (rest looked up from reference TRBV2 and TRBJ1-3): EPEVTQTPSHQVTQMGQEVILRCVPISNHLYFYWYRQILGQKVEFLVSFYNNEISEKSEIFDDQFSVERPDGSNFTLKIRSTKLEDSAMYFCASSVDIIGNTIYFGEGSWLTVV.

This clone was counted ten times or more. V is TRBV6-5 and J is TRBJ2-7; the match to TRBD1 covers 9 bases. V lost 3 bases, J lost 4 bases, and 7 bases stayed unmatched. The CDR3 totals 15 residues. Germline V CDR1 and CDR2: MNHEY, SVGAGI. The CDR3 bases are TGTGCCAGCAGTTATGACCCGGGACAGGGATACGAGCAGTACTTC. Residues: CASSYDPGQGYEQYF.

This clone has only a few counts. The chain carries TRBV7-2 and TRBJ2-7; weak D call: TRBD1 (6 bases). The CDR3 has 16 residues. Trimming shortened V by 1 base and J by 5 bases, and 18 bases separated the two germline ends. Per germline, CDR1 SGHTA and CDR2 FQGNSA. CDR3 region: CASSLGTARTADEQYF. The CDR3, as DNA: TGTGCCAGCAGCTTAGGGACAGCCCGGACAGCCGACGAGCAGTACTTC. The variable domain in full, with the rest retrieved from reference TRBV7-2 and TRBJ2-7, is GAGVSQSPSNKVTEKGKDVELRCDPISGHTALYWYRQSLGQGLEFLIYFQGNSAPDKSGLPSDRFSAERTGGSVSTLTIQRTQQEDSAVYLCASSLGTARTADEQYFGPGTRLTVT.

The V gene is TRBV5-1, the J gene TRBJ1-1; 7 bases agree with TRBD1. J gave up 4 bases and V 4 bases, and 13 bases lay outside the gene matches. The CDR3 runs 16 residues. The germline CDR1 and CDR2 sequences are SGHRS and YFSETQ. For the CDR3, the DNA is TGCGCCAGCAGCAGCGGATCGACAGGGAGAATCACTGAAGCTTTCTTT. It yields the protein CASSSGSTGRITEAFF. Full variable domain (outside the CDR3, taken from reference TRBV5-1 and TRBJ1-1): KAGVTQTPRYLIKTRGQQVTLSCSPISGHRSVSWYQQTPGQGLQFLFEYFSETQRNKGNFPGRFSGRQFSNSRSEMNVSTLELGDSALYLCASSSGSTGRITEAFFGQGTRLTVV.

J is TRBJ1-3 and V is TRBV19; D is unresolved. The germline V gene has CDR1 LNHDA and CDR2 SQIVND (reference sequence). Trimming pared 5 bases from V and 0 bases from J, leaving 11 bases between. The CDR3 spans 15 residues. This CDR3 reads CASSAPRDSGNTIYF. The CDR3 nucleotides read TGTGCCAGTAGTGCCCCGCGAGACTCTGGAAACACCATATATTTT.

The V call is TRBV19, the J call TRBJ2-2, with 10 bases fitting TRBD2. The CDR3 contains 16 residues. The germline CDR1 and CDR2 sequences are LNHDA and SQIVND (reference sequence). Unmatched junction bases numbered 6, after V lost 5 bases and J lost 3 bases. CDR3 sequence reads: CASSRASGSHTGELFF. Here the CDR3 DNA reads TGTGCCAGTAGTCGGGCTAGCGGGAGCCACACCGGGGAGCTGTTTTTT.

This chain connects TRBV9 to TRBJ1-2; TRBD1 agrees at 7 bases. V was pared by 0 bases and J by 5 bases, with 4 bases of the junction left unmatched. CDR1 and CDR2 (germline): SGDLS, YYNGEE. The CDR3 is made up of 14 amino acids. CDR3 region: CASSVDAGGYGYTF. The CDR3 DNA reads TGTGCCAGCAGCGTAGATGCAGGGGGGTATGGCTACACCTTC.

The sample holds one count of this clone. This CDR3 reads CASSLGTGSPGELFF. CDR3 sequence (DNA): TGTGCCAGCAGTTTAGGGACAGGGTCTCCCGGGGAGCTGTTTTTT. The chain joins TRBV28 to TRBJ2-2; 9 bases align to TRBD1. Per germline, CDR1 MDHEN and CDR2 SYDVKM. The CDR3 loop spans 15 amino acids. J gave up 6 bases and V 2 bases, and 4 bases lay outside the gene matches.